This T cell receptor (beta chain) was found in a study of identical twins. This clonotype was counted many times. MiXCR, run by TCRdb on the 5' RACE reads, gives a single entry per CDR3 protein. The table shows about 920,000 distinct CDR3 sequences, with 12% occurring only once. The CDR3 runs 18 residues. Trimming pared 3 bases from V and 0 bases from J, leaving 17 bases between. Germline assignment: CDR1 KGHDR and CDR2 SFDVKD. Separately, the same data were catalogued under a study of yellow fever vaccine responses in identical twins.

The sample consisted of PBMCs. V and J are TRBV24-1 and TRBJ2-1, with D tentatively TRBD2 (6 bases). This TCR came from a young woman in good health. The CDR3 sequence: CATSDENMGGSSYNEQFF. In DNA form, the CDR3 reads TGTGCCACCAGTGATGAGAACATGGGAGGCAGCTCCTACAATGAGCAGTTCTTC.